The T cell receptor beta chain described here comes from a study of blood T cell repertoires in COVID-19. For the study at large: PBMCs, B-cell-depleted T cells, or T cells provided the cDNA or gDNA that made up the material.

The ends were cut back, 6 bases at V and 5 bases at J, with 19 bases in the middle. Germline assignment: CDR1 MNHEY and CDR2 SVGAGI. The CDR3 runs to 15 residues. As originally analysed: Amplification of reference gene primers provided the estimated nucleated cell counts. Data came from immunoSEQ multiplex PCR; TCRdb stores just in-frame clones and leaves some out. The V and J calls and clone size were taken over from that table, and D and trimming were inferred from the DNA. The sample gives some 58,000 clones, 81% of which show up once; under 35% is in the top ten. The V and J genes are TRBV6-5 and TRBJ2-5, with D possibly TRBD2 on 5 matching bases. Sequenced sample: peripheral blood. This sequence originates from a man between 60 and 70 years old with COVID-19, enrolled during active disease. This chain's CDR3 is CASSLRGSEVETQYF. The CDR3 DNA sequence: TGTGCCAGCAGCCTCCGCGGGTCGGAGGTTGAGACCCAGTACTTC.